This T cell receptor beta chain was recovered during a study of chemoradiotherapy in HPV16-positive cancers. Study-wide results and limits: Candidate HPV-specific clones and E7-related TCR motifs grew in tumor during treatment.

The CDR3 is made up of 15 amino acids. Trimming removed 2 bases at V and 0 bases at J, with 8 bases between. Germline-derived CDR1 and CDR2 are MNHEY and SVGAGI. Turning to this clone: Its cognate antigen is unknown.

Data came from immunoSEQ multiplex PCR; TCRdb stores just in-frame clones and leaves some out. The table includes tens of thousands of clones, approximately 90% detected once. Sequenced here: blood, sampled from a patient who underwent chemoradiotherapy. The TCR sequence derives from a human donor with HPV-associated anogenital cancer. V gene TRBV6-5 combines with J gene TRBJ1-3, with a possible D match to TRBD1 (6 bases). The CDR3 reads CASSYRGSSGNTIYF. In DNA form, the CDR3 reads TGTGCCAGCAGTTACAGGGGGAGCTCTGGAAACACCATATATTTT.